Following are 4 T cell receptor beta chains from one sample sequenced in a study of blood T cells in healthy people across ages. Primers used in a second PCR of roughly 6 to 11 cycles were a sample-barcoded 5' primer and a J-beta primer mix. MiXCR, run by TCRdb on the 5' RACE reads, gives a single entry per CDR3 protein. Of about 670,000 distinct CDR3 sequences detected, around 41% appear once; the ten largest clones hold around 30%. Sequencing was carried out using blood. These receptors all stem from an elderly man in good health.

The chain recombines TRBV7-3 with TRBJ2-5; 9 nucleotides align to TRBD1. The CDR3 contains 14 residues. The junction had 4 bases not matched to a gene; V was cut back by 5 bases and J by 3 bases. Germline CDR1 SGHTA, CDR2 FQGTGA. CDR3 protein: CASSPTGGEETQYF. The CDR3 nucleotides are TGTGCCAGCAGCCCCACAGGGGGCGAAGAGACCCAGTACTTC. Using reference TRBV7-3 and TRBJ2-5 for the parts outside the CDR3, the full variable domain is GAGVSQTPSNKVTEKGKYVELRCDPISGHTALYWYRQSLGQGPEFLIYFQGTGAADDSGLPNDRFFAVRPEGSVSTLKIQRTERGDSAVYLCASSPTGGEETQYFGPGTRLLVL.

This clonotype was counted at least ten times. The gene calls are TRBV4-3 and TRBJ2-3; maybe TRBD2 (5 bases). V dropped 1 base and J dropped 3 bases, with 14 bases sitting between them. The V gene's germline CDR1 is LGHNA and CDR2 YSLEER. The CDR3 length is 16 residues. DNA for the CDR3: TGCGCCAGCAGCCAAGGCCAGGTCGAGGGAACAGATACGCAGTATTTT. Its translation is CASSQGQVEGTDTQYF.

This chain uses TRBV20-1 with TRBJ2-7, with 8 bases identical to TRBD2. Trimming at V came to 6 bases and at J to 7 bases, leaving 14 bases not matched to a gene. Germline CDR1 is DFQATT and CDR2 is SNEGSKA (reference sequence). This CDR3 contains 14 residues. CDR3 amino acids: CSATLTGGLNEQYF. CDR3 nucleotide sequence: TGCAGTGCAACTCTAACGGGGGGGCTCAATGAGCAGTACTTC.

V usage is TRBV19 and J usage is TRBJ2-4; 9 nucleotides align to TRBD1. From germline, CDR1 is LNHDA and CDR2 SQIVND (reference sequence). The CDR3 sequence is 16 residues long. The junction had 5 bases not matched to a gene; V was cut back by 5 bases and J by 0 bases. The CDR3 loop is CASSPRQGEAKNIQYF. Written as DNA, the CDR3 is TGTGCCAGTAGTCCTCGACAGGGGGAAGCCAAAAACATTCAGTACTTC.